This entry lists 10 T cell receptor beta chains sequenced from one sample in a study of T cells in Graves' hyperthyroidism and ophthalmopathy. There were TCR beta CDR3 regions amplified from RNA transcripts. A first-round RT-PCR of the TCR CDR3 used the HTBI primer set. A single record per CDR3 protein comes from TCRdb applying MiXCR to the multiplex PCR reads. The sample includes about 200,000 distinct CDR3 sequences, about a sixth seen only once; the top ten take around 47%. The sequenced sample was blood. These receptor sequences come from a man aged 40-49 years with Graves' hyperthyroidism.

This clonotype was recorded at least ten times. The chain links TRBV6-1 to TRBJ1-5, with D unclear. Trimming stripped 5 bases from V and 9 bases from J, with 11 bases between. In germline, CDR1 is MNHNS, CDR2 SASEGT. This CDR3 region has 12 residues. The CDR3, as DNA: TGTGCCAGCAGTCTTGGGGTTCGGCCCCAGCATTTT. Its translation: CASSLGVRPQHF.

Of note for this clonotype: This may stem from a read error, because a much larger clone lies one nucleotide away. CDR3 DNA: TGCAGTGCCAGACAGGGCCTCAATCAGTCCCAGCATTTT. It encodes CSARQGLNQSQHF. V usage is TRBV20-1 and J usage is TRBJ1-5; 7 positions agree with TRBD1. The CDR3 covers 13 residues. Germline values: CDR1 DFQATT, CDR2 SNEGSKA (reference sequence).

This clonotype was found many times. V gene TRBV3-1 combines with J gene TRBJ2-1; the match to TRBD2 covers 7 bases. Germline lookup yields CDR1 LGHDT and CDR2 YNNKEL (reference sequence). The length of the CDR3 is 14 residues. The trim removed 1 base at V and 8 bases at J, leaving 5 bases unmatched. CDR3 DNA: TGTGCCAGCAGCCAAGTGTCGGGGAGGGATGAGCAGTTCTTC. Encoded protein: CASSQVSGRDEQFF.

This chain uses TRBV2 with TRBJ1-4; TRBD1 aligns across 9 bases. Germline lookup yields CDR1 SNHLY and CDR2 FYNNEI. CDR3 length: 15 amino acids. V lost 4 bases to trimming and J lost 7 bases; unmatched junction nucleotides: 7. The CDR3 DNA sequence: TGTGCCAGCAGTGCTTGGGACAGGGAGGGTGAAAAACTGTTTTTT. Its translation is CASSAWDREGEKLFF.

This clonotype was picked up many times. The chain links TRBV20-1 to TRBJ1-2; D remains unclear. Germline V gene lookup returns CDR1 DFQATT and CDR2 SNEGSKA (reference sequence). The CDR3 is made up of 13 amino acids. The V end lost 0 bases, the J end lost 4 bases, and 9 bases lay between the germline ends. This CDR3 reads CSARDPSTYGYTF. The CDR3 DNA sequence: TGCAGTGCTAGAGATCCGAGCACCTATGGCTACACCTTC.

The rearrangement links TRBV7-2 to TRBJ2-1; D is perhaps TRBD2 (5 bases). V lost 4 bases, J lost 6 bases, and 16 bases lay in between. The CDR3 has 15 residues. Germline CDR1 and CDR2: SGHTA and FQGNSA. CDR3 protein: CASSSSSEDFNEQFF. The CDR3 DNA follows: TGTGCCAGCAGCTCTAGTTCGGAGGACTTCAATGAGCAGTTCTTC.

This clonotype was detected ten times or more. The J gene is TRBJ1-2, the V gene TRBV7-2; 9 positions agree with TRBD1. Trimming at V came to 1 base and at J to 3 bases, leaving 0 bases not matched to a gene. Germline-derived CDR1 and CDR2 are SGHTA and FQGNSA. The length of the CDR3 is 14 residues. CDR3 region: CASSLGTGDYGYTF. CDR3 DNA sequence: TGTGCCAGCAGCTTAGGGACAGGGGACTATGGCTACACCTTC.

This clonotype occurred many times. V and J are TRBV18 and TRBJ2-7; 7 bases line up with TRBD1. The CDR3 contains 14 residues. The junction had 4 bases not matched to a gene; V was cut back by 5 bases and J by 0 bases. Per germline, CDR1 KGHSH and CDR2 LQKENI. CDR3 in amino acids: CASSSDRASYEQYF. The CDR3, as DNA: TGTGCCAGCTCATCAGACAGGGCCTCCTACGAGCAGTACTTC.

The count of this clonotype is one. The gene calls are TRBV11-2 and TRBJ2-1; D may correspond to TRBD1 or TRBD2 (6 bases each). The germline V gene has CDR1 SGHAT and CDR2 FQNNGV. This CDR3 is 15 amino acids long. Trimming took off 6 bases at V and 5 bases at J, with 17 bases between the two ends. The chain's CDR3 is CASRSGGGIDNEQFF. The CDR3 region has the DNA TGTGCCAGCAGGTCTGGGGGCGGGATAGACAATGAGCAGTTCTTC.

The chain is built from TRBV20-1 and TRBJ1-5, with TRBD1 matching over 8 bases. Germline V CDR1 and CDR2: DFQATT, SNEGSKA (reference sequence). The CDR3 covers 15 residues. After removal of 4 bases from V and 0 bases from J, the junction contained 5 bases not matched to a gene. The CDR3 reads CSAKPQGASNQPQHF. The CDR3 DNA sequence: TGCAGTGCTAAACCCCAGGGGGCTAGCAATCAGCCCCAGCATTTT.